These 26 T cell receptor beta chains share one sample of origin, sequenced in a study of T-cell reconstitution after alpha-beta-depleted transplantation in children. For TCRbeta, the library was prepared with unique molecular identifiers. TCRdb ran MiXCR on the PCR reads and lists one entry per CDR3 protein. The table includes 640,000 or so distinct CDR3 sequences, roughly 15% detected once. Sequencing was performed on PBMCs from the stem cell graft donor, taken from the stem cell graft. The source is a human donor who donated a stem cell graft to a child with acute myeloid leukemia.

In its sample, this clonotype was seen many times. The genes are TRBV29-1 and TRBJ2-5, with D maybe TRBD1 (5 bases). Germline CDR1 and CDR2: SQVTM and ANQGSEA. Trimming removed 1 base at V and 5 bases at J, with 14 bases between. The CDR3 contains 14 residues. The CDR3: CSVEGSSGIETQYF. CDR3 DNA: TGCAGCGTTGAAGGTTCTTCAGGGATTGAGACCCAGTACTTC.

J is TRBJ2-1 and V is TRBV5-8, with D perhaps TRBD1 (5 bases). This CDR3 has 15 amino acids. V lost 2 bases and J lost 1, with 10 bases in between. Germline lookup yields CDR1 SGHTS and CDR2 YDEGEE. CDR3 coding DNA: TGTGCCAGCAGCTTACAGGCCGGGTCCTACAATGAGCAGTTCTTC. Translated, it gives CASSLQAGSYNEQFF.

Here the CDR3 DNA reads TGTGCCAGCAGCCCCCCCGGGACTAGAGAGACCCAGTACTTC. Translated: CASSPPGTRETQYF. The chain recombines TRBV12-3 or TRBV12-4 with TRBJ2-5, with 8 bases identical to TRBD2. V lost 6 bases, J lost 4 bases, and 7 bases stayed unmatched. The CDR3 loop spans 14 amino acids.

Ten or more counts support this clonotype. The chain recombines TRBV20-1 with TRBJ1-5; possibly TRBD1 for D (5 bases). CDR3 length equals 17 residues. Germline-derived CDR1 and CDR2 are DFQATT and SNEGSKA (reference sequence). The V end lost 3 bases, the J end lost 5 bases, and 23 bases lay between the germline ends. The CDR3, as DNA: TGCAGTGCTAGCAAAGCTGGCACCGGGGCGGATGATCAGCCCCAGCATTTT. Protein product: CSASKAGTGADDQPQHF.

This chain uses TRBV7-9 with TRBJ1-3; perhaps TRBD1 as D (6 bases). Germline V gives CDR1 SEHNR, CDR2 FQNEAQ (reference sequence). The germline V and J ends were trimmed by 5 bases and 8 bases, with 22 bases remaining between them. The CDR3 length is 16 residues. The CDR3, as DNA: TGTGCCAGCAGCCTTCGCCAGGGGCCTAAAGGGGACACCATATATTTT. It codes for CASSLRQGPKGDTIYF.

This clonotype was picked up many times. The CDR3 DNA reads TGCAGCGTGGGTTCACGGGGGGCTATGAACACTGAAGCTTTCTTT. Translated, it gives CSVGSRGAMNTEAFF. This sequence joins TRBV29-1 and TRBJ1-1; D is possibly TRBD1 (6 bases). This CDR3 contains 15 residues. V was pared by 6 bases and J by 0 bases, with 17 bases between. The germline CDR1 and CDR2 sequences are SQVTM and ANQGSEA.

Details on this clonotype: Given a much more abundant clone one base away, this may be a read error. The chain combines TRBV7-2 with TRBJ1-2, with D unclear. Deletions cut 7 bases from V and 4 bases from J, with 16 bases between. CDR1 and CDR2 (germline): SGHTA, FQGNSA. CDR3 length equals 14 residues. CDR3 sequence: CASTQRRIPYGYTF. CDR3 nucleotide sequence: TGTGCCAGCACCCAAAGGCGGATCCCCTATGGCTACACCTTC. Variable domain in full (rest from reference TRBV7-2 and TRBJ1-2): GAGVSQSPSNKVTEKGKDVELRCDPISGHTALYWYRQSLGQGLEFLIYFQGNSAPDKSGLPSDRFSAERTGGSVSTLTIQRTQQEDSAVYLCASTQRRIPYGYTFGSGTRLTVV.

This clonotype was seen a few times. V and J are TRBV4-1 and TRBJ2-1, with D maybe TRBD2 (5 bases). The CDR3 consists of 14 residues. CDR1 MGHRA and CDR2 YSYEKL come from the germline V gene. Trimming took 3 bases from V and 10 from J, leaving 16 bases between them. In nucleotides, the CDR3 is TGCGCCAGCAGCCAGGACTCCCTCTTCCCCGAGCAGTTCTTC. Translated: CASSQDSLFPEQFF.

This clonotype was detected ten times or more. The chain combines TRBV27 with TRBJ2-6, with TRBD1 matching over 8 bases. The length of the CDR3 is 18 residues. The ends lost 5 bases at V and 4 bases at J; junction bases unmatched: 13. The germline CDR1 and CDR2 sequences are MNHEY and SMNVEV (reference sequence). The CDR3 nucleotides are TGTGCCAGCAGTCAAGGGACAGGTCTACCGGCCGGGGCCAACGTCCTGACTTTC. This encodes CASSQGTGLPAGANVLTF.

This clonotype turned up a few times. This chain connects TRBV12-3 or TRBV12-4 to TRBJ1-1, with D hard to call. V was pared by 7 bases and J by 5 bases, with 14 bases between. This CDR3 spans 13 amino acids. CDR3: CASNSVRFTEAFF. CDR3 sequence (DNA): TGTGCCAGCAACAGTGTAAGGTTTACTGAAGCTTTCTTT.

This clonotype was seen more than once but under ten times. The chain employs TRBV6-1 and TRBJ2-2, with 7 bases identical to TRBD2. V was clipped by 4 bases and J by 8 bases; unmatched bases: 7. CDR3 size: 14 residues. The germline CDR1 and CDR2 sequences are MNHNS and SASEGT. The CDR3 DNA is TGTGCCAGCAGTGCACAGGCGGGGGTGGGGGAGCTGTTTTTT. Its protein product is CASSAQAGVGELFF.

In its sample, this clonotype was seen many times. The chain combines TRBV6-5 with TRBJ1-3; no definite D call. Germline CDR1 MNHEY, CDR2 SVGAGI. With 4 bases removed from V and 0 bases from J, the gap between germline ends came to 7 bases. The CDR3 contains 14 residues. CDR3 sequence (DNA): TGTGCCAGCAGTTCCGGGTTCTCTGGAAACACCATATATTTT. Translation: CASSSGFSGNTIYF.

This chain connects TRBV7-3 to TRBJ2-1; 9 bases line up with TRBD1. The V and J ends lost 2 bases and 4 bases, in that order; junction bases with no gene match: 6. This CDR3 is 16 amino acids long. Germline V gene sequence: CDR1 SGHTA, CDR2 FQGTGA. CDR3: CASSLYGTGLYNEQFF. CDR3 coding DNA: TGTGCCAGCAGCTTATACGGGACAGGGCTTTACAATGAGCAGTTCTTC.

This clonotype was observed a handful of times. The J gene is TRBJ1-2, the V gene TRBV20-1, with a weak D call TRBD1 (5 bases). V lost 5 bases and J lost 8, with 27 bases in between. The CDR3 loop spans 16 amino acids. The germline V gene encodes CDR1 DFQATT and CDR2 SNEGSKA (reference sequence). The DNA of the CDR3 is TGCAGTGCTTCACCCGGGACTAGCGGGTTAATCGAGGGCTACACCTTC. Translating gives CSASPGTSGLIEGYTF.

The chain employs TRBV12-3 or TRBV12-4 and TRBJ2-4; 13 bases are a match to TRBD2. The CDR3 has 19 residues. V lost 3 bases to trimming and J lost 0 bases; unmatched junction nucleotides: 8. The CDR3: CASSFETSGGSLAKNIQYF. The DNA of the CDR3 is TGTGCCAGCAGTTTTGAGACTAGCGGGGGGTCCCTAGCCAAAAACATTCAGTACTTC.

This clonotype occurred many times. This CDR3 reads CSAPLTRFNEQFF. CDR3 nucleotide sequence: TGCAGCGCCCCTCTCACCCGATTCAATGAGCAGTTCTTC. The chain uses TRBV29-1 and TRBJ2-1; D is uncertain. The CDR3 contains 13 residues. Trimming removed 7 bases from V and 6 bases from J, with 16 bases in between. CDR1 and CDR2 (germline): SQVTM, ANQGSEA.

This clonotype showed up many times. The chain combines TRBV20-1 with TRBJ1-1, with D perhaps TRBD1 (6 bases). This CDR3 is built from 15 residues. Trimming removed 4 bases at V and 0 bases at J, with 15 bases between. Germline values: CDR1 DFQATT, CDR2 SNEGSKA (reference sequence). The CDR3 DNA reads TGCAGTGCTAATTGGCCTGGGGGCATGAACACTGAAGCTTTCTTT. This translates into CSANWPGGMNTEAFF.

This clonotype was picked up many times. This rearrangement joins TRBV6-1 to TRBJ2-1, with 7 bases that match TRBD1. Unmatched junction bases numbered 8, after V lost 6 bases and J lost 6 bases. CDR1 and CDR2 (germline): MNHNS, SASEGT. This CDR3 comprises 14 residues. The CDR3 nucleotides read TGTGCCAGCAGCCTAACAGGGGCCCGCAATGAGCAGTTCTTC. This encodes CASSLTGARNEQFF.

At least ten counts were recorded for this clonotype. This sequence joins TRBV20-1 and TRBJ2-3; D remains ambiguous. This CDR3 spans 13 amino acids. Trimming cost V 3 bases and J 6 bases, with 13 bases left between them. Germline CDR1 DFQATT, CDR2 SNEGSKA (reference sequence). The DNA of the CDR3 is TGCAGTGCTAGTGTGGGGTCGGCGGATACGCAGTATTTT. Its translation: CSASVGSADTQYF.

There are many counts of this clonotype. This chain links TRBV12-3 or TRBV12-4 with TRBJ1-6; no clear D gene. The V and J ends lost 0 bases and 9 bases respectively, with 9 bases between them. The CDR3 has 14 residues. The chain's CDR3 is CASSLALHLSPLHF. CDR3 sequence (DNA): TGTGCCAGCAGTTTAGCGCTACACCTTTCACCCCTCCACTTT.

The chain has TRBV7-7 and TRBJ2-1, with 7 bases fitting TRBD1. CDR1 is SSHAT, CDR2 FNYEAQ, per germline (reference sequence). This CDR3 has 14 residues. Trimming cost V 5 bases and J 13 bases; bases outside gene matches: 14. CDR3 in amino acids: CASSPSGQTGHQFF. As DNA, the CDR3 is TGTGCCAGCAGCCCTTCGGGACAGACGGGACATCAGTTCTTC.

In regard to this clonotype: This may come from a read error, since a much larger clone is one base off. V gene TRBV20-1 combines with J gene TRBJ2-1; 7 nucleotides line up with TRBD1. This CDR3 is built from 14 residues. Germline V gives CDR1 DFQATT, CDR2 SNEGSKA (reference sequence). This chain's CDR3 is CSAPEGAPYHEQFF. The CDR3 region has the DNA TGCAGTGCGCCAGAGGGGGCACCCTACCATGAGCAGTTCTTC.

V is TRBV7-2 and J is TRBJ2-3; TRBD1 aligns across 8 bases. Germline CDR1 is SGHTA and CDR2 is FQGNSA. The CDR3 covers 15 residues. Trimming at V came to 5 bases and at J to 2 bases, leaving 6 bases not matched to a gene. The CDR3 DNA is TGTGCCAGCAGCATATCAGGGGGCATCACAGATACGCAGTATTTT. Amino acid sequence: CASSISGGITDTQYF.

This clonotype was seen more than once but under ten times. The chain combines TRBV6-5 with TRBJ1-2, with D hard to call. Trimming took off 0 bases at V and 4 bases at J, with 9 bases between the two ends. Looked up from germline, CDR1 is MNHEY and CDR2 is SVGAGI. The CDR3 covers 14 residues. DNA for the CDR3: TGTGCCAGCAGTTACTCAGGCAAATTCTATGGCTACACCTTC. Translation: CASSYSGKFYGYTF.

This clonotype was observed a single time. The rearrangement joins TRBV3-1 to TRBJ2-3; the D gene could be TRBD1 or TRBD2 (6 bases each). The CDR3 runs to 15 residues. Germline CDR1 and CDR2: LGHDT and YNNKEL (reference sequence). The V gene lost 5 bases and the J gene lost 2 bases, with 14 bases spanning the gap. The CDR3 coding sequence is TGTGCCAGCAGCTATGGGGGCGGGAACACAGATACGCAGTATTTT. Translating it yields CASSYGGGNTDTQYF.

This clonotype has a single count. The rearrangement uses TRBV5-1 and TRBJ2-2; 13 nucleotides line up with TRBD2. This CDR3 has 16 residues. Germline CDR1 SGHRS, CDR2 YFSETQ. V trimming: 3 bases; J trimming: 5 bases; junction bases outside the gene matches: 4. DNA for the CDR3: TGCGCCAGCAGCTCGCGGACTAGCGGGGGAACCGGGGAGCTGTTTTTT. Amino acid sequence: CASSSRTSGGTGELFF.